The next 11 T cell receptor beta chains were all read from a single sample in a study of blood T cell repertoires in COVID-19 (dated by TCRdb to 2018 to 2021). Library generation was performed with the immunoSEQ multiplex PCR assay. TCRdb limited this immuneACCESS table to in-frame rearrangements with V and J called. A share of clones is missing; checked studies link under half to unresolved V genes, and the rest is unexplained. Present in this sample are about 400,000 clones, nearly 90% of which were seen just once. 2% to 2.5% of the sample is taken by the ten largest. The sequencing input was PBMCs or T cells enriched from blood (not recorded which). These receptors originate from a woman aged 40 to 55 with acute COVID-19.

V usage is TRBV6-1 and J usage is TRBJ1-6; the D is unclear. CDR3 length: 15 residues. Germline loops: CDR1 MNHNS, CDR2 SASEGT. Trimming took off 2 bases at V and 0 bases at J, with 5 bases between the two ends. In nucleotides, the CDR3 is TGTGCCAGCAGTGAATCTAGCTCCTATAATTCACCCCTCCACTTT. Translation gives CASSESSSYNSPLHF.

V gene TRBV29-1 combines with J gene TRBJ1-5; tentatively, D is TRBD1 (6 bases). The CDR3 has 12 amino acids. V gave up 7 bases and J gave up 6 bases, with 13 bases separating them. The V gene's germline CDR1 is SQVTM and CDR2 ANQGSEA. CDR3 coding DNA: TGCAGCGCAACGATACAGGGTCAGCCCCAGCATTTT. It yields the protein CSATIQGQPQHF.

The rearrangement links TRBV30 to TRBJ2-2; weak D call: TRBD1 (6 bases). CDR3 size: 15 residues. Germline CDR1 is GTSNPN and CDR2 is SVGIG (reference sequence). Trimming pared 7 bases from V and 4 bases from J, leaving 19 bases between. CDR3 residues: CASYYRAPSTGELFF. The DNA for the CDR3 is TGTGCCTCTTACTACAGGGCTCCGAGCACCGGGGAGCTGTTTTTT.

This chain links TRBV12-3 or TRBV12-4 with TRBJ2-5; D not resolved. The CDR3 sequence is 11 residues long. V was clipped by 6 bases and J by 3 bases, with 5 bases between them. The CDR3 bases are TGTGCCAGCAGCATAGAAGAGACCCAGTACTTC. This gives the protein CASSIEETQYF.

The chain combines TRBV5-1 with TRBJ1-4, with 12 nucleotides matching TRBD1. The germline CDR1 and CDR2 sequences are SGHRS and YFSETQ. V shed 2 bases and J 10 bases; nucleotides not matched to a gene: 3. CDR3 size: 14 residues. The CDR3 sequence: CASSFGTGGGKLFF. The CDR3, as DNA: TGCGCCAGCAGCTTTGGGACAGGGGGCGGAAAACTGTTTTTT.

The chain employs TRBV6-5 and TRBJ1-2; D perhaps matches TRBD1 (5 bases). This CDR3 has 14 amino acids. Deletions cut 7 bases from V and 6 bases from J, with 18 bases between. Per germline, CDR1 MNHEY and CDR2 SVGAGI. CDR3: CASTGAGGWDGYTF. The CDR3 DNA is TGTGCCAGCACCGGCGCGGGGGGATGGGATGGCTACACCTTC.

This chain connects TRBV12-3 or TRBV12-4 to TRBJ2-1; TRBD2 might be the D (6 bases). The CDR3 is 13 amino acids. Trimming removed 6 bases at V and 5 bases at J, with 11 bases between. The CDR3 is CASSPGLNNEQFF. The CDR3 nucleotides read TGTGCCAGCAGCCCCGGACTAAACAATGAGCAGTTCTTC.

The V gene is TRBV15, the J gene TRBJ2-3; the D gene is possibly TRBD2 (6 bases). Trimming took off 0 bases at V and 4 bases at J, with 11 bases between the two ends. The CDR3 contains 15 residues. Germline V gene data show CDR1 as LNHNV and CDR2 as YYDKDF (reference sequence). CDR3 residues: CATSREAGYPDTQYF. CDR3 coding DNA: TGTGCCACCAGCAGAGAGGCGGGGTACCCAGATACGCAGTATTTT. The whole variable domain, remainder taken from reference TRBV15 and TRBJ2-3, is DAMVIQNPRYQVTQFGKPVTLSCSQTLNHNVMYWYQQKSSQAPKLLFHYYDKDFNNEADTPDNFQSRRPNTSFCFLDIRSPGLGDTAMYLCATSREAGYPDTQYFGPGTRLTVL.

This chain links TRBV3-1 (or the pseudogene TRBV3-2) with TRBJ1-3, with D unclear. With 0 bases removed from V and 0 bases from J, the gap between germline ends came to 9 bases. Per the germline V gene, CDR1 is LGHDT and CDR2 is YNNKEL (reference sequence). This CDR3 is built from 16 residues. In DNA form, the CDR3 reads TGTGCCAGCAGCCAAGATAGTCGGGACTCTGGAAACACCATATATTTT. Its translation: CASSQDSRDSGNTIYF.

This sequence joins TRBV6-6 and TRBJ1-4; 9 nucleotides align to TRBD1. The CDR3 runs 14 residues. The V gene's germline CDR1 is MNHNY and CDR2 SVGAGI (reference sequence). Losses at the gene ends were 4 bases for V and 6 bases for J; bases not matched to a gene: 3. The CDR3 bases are TGTGCCAGCAGTTCCAGACAGGGGGATGAAAAACTGTTTTTT. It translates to CASSSRQGDEKLFF.

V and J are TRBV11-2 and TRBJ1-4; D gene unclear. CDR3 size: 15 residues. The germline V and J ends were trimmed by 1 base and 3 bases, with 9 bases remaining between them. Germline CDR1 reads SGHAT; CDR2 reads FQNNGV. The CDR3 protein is CASSLAPRANEKLFF. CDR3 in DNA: TGTGCCAGCAGCTTAGCACCCCGCGCTAATGAAAAACTGTTTTTT.